The 3 T cell receptor beta chains in this list originate from one sample, sequenced in a study of blood T cell repertoires in COVID-19 (TCRdb year 2020). The receptor library was made with the immunoSEQ multiplex PCR assay. TCRdb carries this immuneACCESS record with in-frame sequences only. Its versions omit some clonotypes, under half of them owing to an unresolved V gene in the studies checked, with the rest unexplained. This sample is represented by over 65,000 clones; roughly 80% of them were singletons. About 16% of the sample is held by the ten biggest clonotypes. Sequencing input: peripheral blood. Receptors originate from an elderly man with active COVID-19.

The chain employs TRBV15 and TRBJ2-1; D remains unclear. Looked up from germline, CDR1 is LNHNV and CDR2 is YYDKDF (reference sequence). Trimming pared 0 bases from V and 9 bases from J, leaving 9 bases between. The CDR3 sequence is 13 residues long. As DNA, the CDR3 is TGTGCCACCAGCAGAGATAGTTGGTCTGAGCAGTTCTTC. It encodes CATSRDSWSEQFF.

The rearrangement uses TRBV7-2 and TRBJ2-7; TRBD2 matches 9 bases. The germline V gene encodes CDR1 SGHTA and CDR2 FQGNSA. This CDR3 has 16 residues. The V gene end was trimmed by 1 base and the J gene end by 0 bases; junction bases not matched to a gene: 4. The CDR3 here is CASSLVASGTSYEQYF. In DNA, the CDR3 is TGTGCCAGCAGCTTAGTGGCTAGCGGGACCTCCTACGAGCAGTACTTC.

V usage is TRBV5-6 and J usage is TRBJ2-7; 7 bases are shared with TRBD2. J lost 6 bases, V lost 0 bases, and 6 bases had no gene match. Germline-derived CDR1 and CDR2 are SGHDT and YYEEEE. CDR3 size: 14 residues. CDR3 region: CASSLGGGEGEQYF. CDR3 sequence (DNA): TGTGCCAGCAGCTTGGGTGGAGGGGAGGGCGAGCAGTACTTC.